Following are 23 T cell receptor beta chains from one sample sequenced in a study of OX40 agonist ivuxolimab in advanced cancers. Only in-frame clones appear in the TCRdb table, and some are missing; sequencing was by immunoSEQ multiplex PCR. The table has 90,000 to 120,000 clones, more than 85% seen once; the top ten hold roughly 0.61%. Sequenced here: CD4+ or CD8+ T cells sorted from blood, sampled in a trial of the OX40 agonist ivuxolimab. The receptors derive from an adult with an advanced solid tumor such as melanoma, head and neck, liver or kidney cancer.

The CDR3 sequence: CASSQETLRDLDTQYF. CDR3 nucleotide sequence: TGTGCCAGCAGCCAAGAAACTTTGCGAGACCTAGATACGCAGTATTTT. The V and J genes are TRBV14 and TRBJ2-3; D remains unclear. The CDR3 totals 16 residues. Deletions cut 0 bases from V and 5 bases from J, with 15 bases between. The germline CDR1 and CDR2 sequences are SGHDN and FVKESK.

V and J are TRBV9 and TRBJ2-1; D not resolved. The germline V gene encodes CDR1 SGDLS and CDR2 YYNGEE. There are 12 residues in the CDR3. V was pared by 4 bases and J by 9 bases, with 11 bases between. The CDR3 reads CASSRSTFEQFF. The CDR3, as DNA: TGTGCCAGCAGCCGATCAACGTTTGAGCAGTTCTTC.

The J gene is TRBJ1-2, the V gene TRBV9; D is ambiguous. Germline values: CDR1 SGDLS, CDR2 YYNGEE. V lost 4 bases and J lost 8, with 15 bases in between. The CDR3 extends over 13 amino acids. The CDR3 DNA is TGTGCCAGCAGCTCTCAGAATAGGGCGGGCTACACCTTC. This encodes CASSSQNRAGYTF. Together with reference TRBV9 and TRBJ1-2, the CDR3 gives the full variable domain: DSGVTQTPKHLITATGQRVTLRCSPRSGDLSVYWYQQSLDQGLQFLIQYYNGEERAKGNILERFSAQQFPDLHSELNLSSLELGDSALYFCASSSQNRAGYTFGSGTRLTVV.

With regard to this clone: Other DNA sequences from this sample encode an identical CDR3 as well. The rearrangement uses TRBV27 and TRBJ1-2; D is uncertain. Germline loops: CDR1 MNHEY, CDR2 SMNVEV (reference sequence). Trimming took 6 bases from V and 2 from J, leaving 16 bases between them. The CDR3 contains 15 residues. The CDR3 DNA reads TGTGCCAGCAGCCTAGCGGGCGGAGGAAACTATGGCTACACCTTC. Translating it yields CASSLAGGGNYGYTF.

This clone was seen just once. This chain joins TRBV5-1 and TRBJ2-5; 12 nucleotides match TRBD2. The CDR3 runs 19 residues. The J segment lost 5 bases and the V segment lost 1 base, leaving 15 bases of the junction unmatched. The germline gives CDR1 SGHRS, CDR2 YFSETQ. The CDR3 loop is CASSLFSLTSGGTFETQYF. CDR3 coding DNA: TGCGCCAGCAGCTTGTTTTCCCTAACTAGCGGGGGGACCTTTGAGACCCAGTACTTC. Looking up the rest from reference TRBV5-1 and TRBJ2-5 gives the full variable domain: KAGVTQTPRYLIKTRGQQVTLSCSPISGHRSVSWYQQTPGQGLQFLFEYFSETQRNKGNFPGRFSGRQFSNSRSEMNVSTLELGDSALYLCASSLFSLTSGGTFETQYFGPGTRLLVL.

The gene calls are TRBV5-1 and TRBJ2-1, with a possible D match to TRBD2 (5 bases). V shed 0 bases and J shed 5 bases, with 12 bases lying between them. This CDR3 region has 15 residues. Germline V gene sequence: CDR1 SGHRS, CDR2 YFSETQ. In DNA form, the CDR3 reads TGCGCCAGCAGCTTGGTGGGAGCCCCGGACAATGAGCAGTTCTTC. It specifies CASSLVGAPDNEQFF.

This chain connects TRBV2 to TRBJ1-3; the D is unclear. V was trimmed by 7 bases and J by 2 bases, leaving 6 bases between them. The CDR3 spans 12 residues. In germline, CDR1 is SNHLY, CDR2 FYNNEI. DNA of the CDR3: TGTGCCAGCACAGGAACTGGAAACACCATATATTTT. Translating gives CASTGTGNTIYF.

The V call is TRBV6-6, the J call TRBJ2-1, with no clear D. The CDR3 sequence is 14 residues long. The germline V gene encodes CDR1 MNHNY and CDR2 SVGAGI (reference sequence). The ends were cut back, 6 bases at V and 2 bases at J, with 11 bases in the middle. The DNA of the CDR3 is TGTGCCAGCAGCCTCCGTCGGGCCTACAATGAGCAGTTCTTC. Amino acids: CASSLRRAYNEQFF.

The gene calls are TRBV2 and TRBJ2-1; 10 bases are a match to TRBD1. This CDR3 has 14 amino acids. V shed 8 bases, J shed 9 bases, and the junction held 10 bases outside the gene matches. Germline loops: CDR1 SNHLY, CDR2 FYNNEI. CDR3 loop: CASGETGTGVEQFF. The CDR3 bases are TGTGCCAGCGGAGAGACAGGGACAGGGGTTGAGCAGTTCTTC.

CDR3 protein: CASSNIDFRGRAVTGELFF. CDR3 in DNA: TGTGCCAGCAGCAACATCGACTTCCGCGGGAGGGCCGTTACCGGGGAGCTGTTTTTT. The chain joins TRBV7-8 to TRBJ2-2; 9 bases agree with TRBD2. The CDR3 totals 19 residues. Germline V CDR1 and CDR2: SGHVS, FQNEAQ. With V trimmed by 5 bases and J by 5 bases, 18 bases remained unmatched.

The chain joins TRBV2 to TRBJ2-3, with 9 bases aligning to TRBD2. The CDR3 runs 16 residues. V lost 4 bases to trimming and J lost 2 bases; unmatched junction nucleotides: 7. Per germline, CDR1 SNHLY and CDR2 FYNNEI. The CDR3 region has the DNA TGTGCCAGCAGTGTTGGTCTAGCGGGGTACACAGATACGCAGTATTTT. Protein product: CASSVGLAGYTDTQYF.

The V call is TRBV7-9, the J call TRBJ2-2; 7 bases fit TRBD1. The CDR3 contains 15 residues. V lost 6 bases and J lost 0; bases outside the gene matches: 4. In germline, CDR1 is SEHNR, CDR2 FQNEAQ (reference sequence). The CDR3 sequence: CASRPGTANTGELFF. The CDR3 DNA is TGTGCCAGCAGACCCGGGACAGCGAACACCGGGGAGCTGTTTTTT.

The V gene is TRBV9, the J gene TRBJ2-1; 8 bases align to TRBD2. Germline V CDR1 and CDR2: SGDLS, YYNGEE. The CDR3 runs 15 residues. V trimming: 2 bases; J trimming: 1 base; junction bases outside the gene matches: 2. The DNA of the CDR3 is TGTGCCAGCAGCGTGAGCGGGAGTTCCTACAATGAGCAGTTCTTC. The encoded protein is CASSVSGSSYNEQFF.

This clone showed up just a few times. CDR3 sequence reads: CASSFFLETNEQFF. The CDR3 DNA follows: TGTGCCAGCAGCTTTTTCCTGGAAACTAATGAGCAGTTCTTC. The chain joins TRBV7-8 to TRBJ2-1; D remains unclear. Germline V gene sequence: CDR1 SGHVS, CDR2 FQNEAQ. The V end was cut by 3 bases, the J end by 7 bases, with 13 bases between. There are 14 residues in the CDR3.

This clone was observed a few times. CDR3: CASRLDGSYGGELFF. For the CDR3, the DNA is TGTGCCAGCAGGCTAGACGGGAGCTATGGCGGGGAGCTGTTTTTT. This chain joins TRBV2 and TRBJ2-2; a weak D match, TRBD2 (6 bases). Germline CDR1 SNHLY, CDR2 FYNNEI. V dropped 6 bases and J dropped 7 bases, with 18 bases sitting between them. CDR3 length equals 15 residues. Full variable domain (outside the CDR3, taken from reference TRBV2 and TRBJ2-2): EPEVTQTPSHQVTQMGQEVILRCVPISNHLYFYWYRQILGQKVEFLVSFYNNEISEKSEIFDDQFSVERPDGSNFTLKIRSTKLEDSAMYFCASRLDGSYGGELFFGEGSRLTVL.

V and J are TRBV6-6 and TRBJ1-3; D is uncertain. Germline CDR1 reads MNHNY; CDR2 reads SVGAGI (reference sequence). The CDR3 is 14 amino acids. V lost 7 bases and J lost 0, with 10 bases in between. The DNA of the CDR3 is TGTGCCAGCAACCTTGTCAACTCTGGAAACACCATATATTTT. This translates into CASNLVNSGNTIYF.

This clone occurred once. V usage is TRBV5-1 and J usage is TRBJ1-3; D perhaps matches TRBD1 (6 bases). CDR1 SGHRS and CDR2 YFSETQ come from the germline V gene. The ends were cut back, 5 bases at V and 2 bases at J, with 35 bases in the middle. The CDR3 has 22 amino acids. CDR3 region: CASRKNTNRVGLWGTAGNTIYF. The DNA of the CDR3 is TGCGCCAGCAGGAAGAATACTAACAGGGTTGGACTCTGGGGGACGGCTGGAAACACCATATATTTT.

The V and J genes are TRBV7-3 and TRBJ1-1, with D possibly matching TRBD1 (5 bases). This CDR3 is 14 amino acids long. The V gene's germline CDR1 is SGHTA and CDR2 FQGTGA. V lost 2 bases and J 2 bases, leaving 9 bases between the germline ends. The CDR3 DNA reads TGTGCCAGCAGCTTAGATGGGGCTAACACTGAAGCTTTCTTT. The encoded protein is CASSLDGANTEAFF.

The V gene is TRBV28, the J gene TRBJ1-2, with 10 bases fitting TRBD1. CDR3 size: 15 residues. CDR1 and CDR2 from the germline V gene are MDHEN and SYDVKM. Trimming at V came to 6 bases and at J to 6 bases, leaving 10 bases not matched to a gene. Here the CDR3 reads CASSTRDRGYDGYTF. Written as DNA, the CDR3 is TGTGCCAGCAGCACTCGGGACAGGGGCTACGATGGCTACACCTTC.

The rearrangement joins TRBV19 to TRBJ2-1; the D gene is possibly TRBD1 (5 bases). The CDR3 sequence is 15 residues long. Germline-derived CDR1 and CDR2 are LNHDA and SQIVND (reference sequence). The germline V and J ends were trimmed by 6 bases and 2 bases, with 14 bases remaining between them. CDR3 sequence: CASSVVAGTYNEQFF. The CDR3 DNA is TGTGCCAGTAGCGTCGTGGCAGGGACCTACAATGAGCAGTTCTTC.

V is TRBV7-9 and J is TRBJ2-3; 8 nucleotides match TRBD2. J was trimmed by 2 bases and V by 6 bases; bases with no gene match: 4. Germline CDR1 reads SEHNR; CDR2 reads FQNEAQ (reference sequence). This CDR3 contains 14 residues. The CDR3 reads CASRYSGNTDTQYF. For the CDR3, the DNA is TGTGCCAGCAGGTATAGCGGGAACACAGATACGCAGTATTTT.

CDR3 DNA: TGCGCCAGCAGCCAAGAAATACAGGGGACCCAGCCCCAGCATTTT. It specifies CASSQEIQGTQPQHF. V is TRBV4-1 and J is TRBJ1-5, with 7 nucleotides matching TRBD1. V dropped 0 bases and J dropped 7; count of bases not matched to a gene: 6. Germline CDR1 reads MGHRA; CDR2 reads YSYEKL. This CDR3 region has 15 residues.

This clone was found once. The V call is TRBV19, the J call TRBJ2-7; 7 nucleotides agree with TRBD1. This CDR3 is 17 amino acids long. The germline V gene has CDR1 LNHDA and CDR2 SQIVND (reference sequence). Trimming removed 0 bases from V and 4 bases from J; junction bases left unmatched: 12. The CDR3: CASSIDLSKGQRYEQYF. In DNA form, the CDR3 reads TGTGCCAGTAGTATAGATCTATCGAAGGGACAGAGGTACGAGCAGTACTTC. The full variable domain, with the rest looked up from reference TRBV19 and TRBJ2-7, is DGGITQSPKYLFRKEGQNVTLSCEQNLNHDAMYWYRQDPGQGLRLIYYSQIVNDFQKGDIAEGYSVSREKKESFPLTVTSAQKNPTAFYLCASSIDLSKGQRYEQYFGPGTRLTVT.